This T cell receptor beta chain was profiled in a study of T cell repertoires in cytomegalovirus infection. The wider study: CMV infection together with matching HLA type was indicated by public TCR beta signatures.

There are a few counts of this clonotype. What it binds is unknown. CDR3 length: 13 amino acids. Trimming removed 6 bases at V and 3 bases at J, with 9 bases between. The germline V gene has CDR1 WNHNN and CDR2 SYGVQD (reference sequence). One entry per CDR3 protein, called by TCRdb with MiXCR from the reads. The sample consists of more than 400,000 distinct CDR3 sequences, more than 25% of them appearing once. The study, taken as a whole, reports: The ex vivo response was dominated by HLA-C-restricted CMV-specific TCR beta clonotypes. Summed public TCR beta family frequency identified CMV carriers bearing the relevant HLA.

Sample: PBMCs. The J gene is TRBJ2-1, the V gene TRBV10-1, with no clear D. The TCR sequence derives from a human donor in good health (CMV status not recorded). Some clones in this sample may be carry-over from other donors' samples. CDR3 sequence (DNA): TGCGCCAGCAGCGAGGACCTCTACAATGAGCAGTTCTTC. Protein product: CASSEDLYNEQFF.